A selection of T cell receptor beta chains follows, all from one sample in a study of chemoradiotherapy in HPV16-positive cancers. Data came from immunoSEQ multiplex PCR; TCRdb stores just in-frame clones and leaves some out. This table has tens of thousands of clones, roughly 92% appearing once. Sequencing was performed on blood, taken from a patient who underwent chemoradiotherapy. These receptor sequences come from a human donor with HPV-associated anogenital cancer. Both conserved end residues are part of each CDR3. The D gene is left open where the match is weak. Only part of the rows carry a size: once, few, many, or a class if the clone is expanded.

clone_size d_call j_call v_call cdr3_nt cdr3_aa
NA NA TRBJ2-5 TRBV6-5 TGTGCCAGCGGAGGGGACAGCCAAGAGACCCAGTACTTC CASGGDSQETQYF
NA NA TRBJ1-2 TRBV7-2 TGTGCCAGCAGCCCGAGAAGGGACCCCCCGGCCTATGGCTACACCTTC CASSPRRDPPAYGYTF
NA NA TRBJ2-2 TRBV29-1 TGCAGCGTTTCTGAGCCCGGGGAGCTGTTTTTT CSVSEPGELFF
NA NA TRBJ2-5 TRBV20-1 TGCAGTGCTCCGCGTTGGGGGGCCCAGTACTTC CSAPRWGAQYF
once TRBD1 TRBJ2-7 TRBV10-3 TGTGCCACGACCAGGACAGGCCAGTACGAGCAGTACTTC CATTRTGQYEQYF
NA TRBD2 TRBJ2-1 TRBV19 TGTGCCAGTAGGGGGCGGGAGGGGCGGGATGAGCAGTTCTTC CASRGREGRDEQFF
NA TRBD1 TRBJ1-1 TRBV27 TGTGCCAGCAGTTTATTGGGGACAGGAGACACTGAAGCTTTCTTT CASSLLGTGDTEAFF
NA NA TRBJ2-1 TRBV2 TGTGCCAGCAGTATAAGGTTCGGGCAGTTCTTC CASSIRFGQFF
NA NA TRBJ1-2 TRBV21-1 TGTGCCAGCAGCTTCGAATTGGACAAAAACTATGGCTACACCTTC CASSFELDKNYGYTF
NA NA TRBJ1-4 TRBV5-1 TGCGCCAGCAGCTTGGAGCAGGGTGGGGAAAAACTGTTTTTT CASSLEQGGEKLFF
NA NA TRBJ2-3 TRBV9 TGTGCCAGCAGCGTTTCTAGAGATACGCAGTATTTT CASSVSRDTQYF
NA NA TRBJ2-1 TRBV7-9 TGTGCCAGCAGCTTAGGCACAAGCTCCTACAATGAGCAGTTCTTC CASSLGTSSYNEQFF
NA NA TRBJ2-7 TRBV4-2 TGTGCCAGCAGCCAAGGTATGTCAGCAAGGGACTACGAGCAGTACTTC CASSQGMSARDYEQYF
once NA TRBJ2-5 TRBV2 TGTGCCAGCAGTGAAGCGCTGGCGGATCAGGGGTCAGAGACCCAGTACTTC CASSEALADQGSETQYF
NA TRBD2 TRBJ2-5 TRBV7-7 TGTGCCAGCAGCTTGGGGGGACTAGCGGGCGTCCAAGAGACCCAGTACTTC CASSLGGLAGVQETQYF
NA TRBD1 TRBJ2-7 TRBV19 TGTGCCAGTAGCCCGGGACAGGGAAACGAGCAGTACTTC CASSPGQGNEQYF
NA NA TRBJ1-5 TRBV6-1 TGTGCCAGCGGAAGACGAGAGCGGAGCAATCAGCCCCAGCATTTT CASGRRERSNQPQHF
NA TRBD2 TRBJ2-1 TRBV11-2 TGTGCCAGCAGCTTAGGGGCTGCTAGCGGAGAGCAGTTCTTC CASSLGAASGEQFF
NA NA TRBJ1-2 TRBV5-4 TGTGCCAGCAGCTTTAGGGATTTCTACACCTTC CASSFRDFYTF
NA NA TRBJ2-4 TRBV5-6 TGTGCCAGCAGCTTGTTATCGGGAGTTGCCAAAAACATTCAGTACTTC CASSLLSGVAKNIQYF
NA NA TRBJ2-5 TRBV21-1 TGTGCCAGCAGCAAACCGGGACAGGGGCGGGGGCTAGAGACCCAGTACTTC CASSKPGQGRGLETQYF
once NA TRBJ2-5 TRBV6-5 TGTGCCAGCAGCCGTACAGTGGGGGAGACCCAGTACTTC CASSRTVGETQYF
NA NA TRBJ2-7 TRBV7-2 TGTGCCAGCAGCCCCCAGGAGAGTCTACAGTACTTC CASSPQESLQYF
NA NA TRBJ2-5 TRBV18 TGTGCCAGCTCACCAACCCTGGGGGTGACCCAGTACTTC CASSPTLGVTQYF
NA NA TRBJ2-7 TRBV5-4 TGTGCCAGCAGCGGGGGACAAGTTGGAGAGTACGAGCAGTACTTC CASSGGQVGEYEQYF
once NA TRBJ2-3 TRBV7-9 TGTGCCAGCAGATCGAGACAGGTTACTAGCACAGATACGCAGTATTTT CASRSRQVTSTDTQYF
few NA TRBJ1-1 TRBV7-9 TGTGCCAGCAGCTTATCCGGGACACAAGCTTTCTTT CASSLSGTQAFF
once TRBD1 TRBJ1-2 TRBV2 TGTGCCAGCACTAAGACAGGGGTTTTGGGTGGCTACACCTTC CASTKTGVLGGYTF
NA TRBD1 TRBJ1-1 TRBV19 TGTGCCAGTAGTATAGCGGGGACAGCGAACACTGAAGCTTTCTTT CASSIAGTANTEAFF
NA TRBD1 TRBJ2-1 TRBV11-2 TGTGCCAGCAGCTTAGTAGCAACAGGGGGCAATGAGCAGTTCTTC CASSLVATGGNEQFF
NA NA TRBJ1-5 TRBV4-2 TGTGCCAGCAGCCAAGCCGCGTACAGCAATCAGCCCCAGCATTTT CASSQAAYSNQPQHF
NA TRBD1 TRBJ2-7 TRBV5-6 TGTGCCAGCAGCTTGGAGTGGGGGACAGGGTCCTACGAGCAGTACTTC CASSLEWGTGSYEQYF